Listed below are T cell receptor beta chains from one sample, sequenced in a study of T cell responses to AZD1222 COVID-19 vaccine. The data were produced by immunoSEQ multiplex PCR, yet TCRdb's version contains in-frame clones alone and is incomplete. Found here are around 220,000 clones, about 94% of them singletons; the top ten hold around 1.7%. The source was peripheral blood, collected 28 days after the second dose of the MenACWY control vaccine. The receptors were gathered from an adult who received the MenACWY meningococcal vaccine as a control. Both conserved end residues are part of each CDR3. A D gene is named only where the DNA matches it firmly. Clone size is given for some rows only: seen once, a few or many times, or a class if the clone is expanded.

V gene	D gene	clone size	J gene	CDR3 DNA	CDR3 protein
TRBV9	TRBD1	NA	TRBJ2-1	TGTGCCAGCAGCGTAGGGACAGGGTCCTACAATGAGCAGTTCTTC	CASSVGTGSYNEQFF
TRBV19	NA	NA	TRBJ1-3	TGTGCCAGTATCTCGCAGGGAACTGGAAACACCATATATTTT	CASISQGTGNTIYF
TRBV6-4	TRBD2	NA	TRBJ2-3	TGTGCCAGCAGTTTTAGCGGGAGCACAGATACGCAGTATTTT	CASSFSGSTDTQYF
TRBV10-3	NA	NA	TRBJ2-3	TGTGCCATCAGCAAGACTAGAGGCATCACAGATACGCAGTATTTT	CAISKTRGITDTQYF
TRBV11-2	TRBD2	NA	TRBJ2-1	TGTGCCAGCAGCTTAGTGACTAGCGGGGGATCCAATGAGCAGTTCTTC	CASSLVTSGGSNEQFF
TRBV19	NA	NA	TRBJ1-3	TGTGCCAGTACACTTTCAGCGGAGCCCCGCACCATATATTTT	CASTLSAEPRTIYF
TRBV5-1	NA	NA	TRBJ1-2	TGCGCCAGCAGCCAGGACGGGGTAGACTATGGCTACACCTTC	CASSQDGVDYGYTF
TRBV27	TRBD2	NA	TRBJ2-1	TGTGCCACCTACCCTACGGGGGGGGGTTCCTACAATGAGCAGTTCTTC	CATYPTGGGSYNEQFF
TRBV28	NA	once	TRBJ1-2	TGTGCCAGCAACTGGGGCTATGGCTACACCTTC	CASNWGYGYTF
TRBV9	NA	NA	TRBJ1-2	TGTGCCAGCAGCCCAGTGGGTCGCGGCTACACCTTC	CASSPVGRGYTF
TRBV7-2	NA	NA	TRBJ1-2	TGTGCCAGCAGCTTGTATAGTGGCTACACCTTC	CASSLYSGYTF
TRBV6-2/TRBV6-3	TRBD1	few	TRBJ1-1	TGTGCCAGCAGTTACGCACAGGGGACTGAAGCTTTCTTT	CASSYAQGTEAFF
TRBV28	TRBD1	NA	TRBJ1-4	TGTGCCAGCAGCCCACCGACAGGGGGTACAGGAAAACTGTTTTTT	CASSPPTGGTGKLFF
TRBV5-5	NA	NA	TRBJ2-7	TGTGCCAGCAGCTTGGAACCAGGGATCAACTACGAGCAGTACTTC	CASSLEPGINYEQYF
TRBV25-1	TRBD1	NA	TRBJ2-3	TGTGCCAGCAGTCTCGGGACAGGCCCAGGGGCAGATACGCAGTATTTT	CASSLGTGPGADTQYF
TRBV6-5	TRBD1	NA	TRBJ1-2	TGTGCCAGCAGTCGGGACAGGGGGAGGCTCGGCTACACCTTC	CASSRDRGRLGYTF
TRBV2	NA	NA	TRBJ2-3	TGTGCCGCGGGGAGTAGCACAGATACGCAGTATTTT	CAAGSSTDTQYF
TRBV11-2	NA	NA	TRBJ2-7	TGTGCCAGCAGCCTCCGCGGCGGGGTGACCTACGAGCAGTACTTC	CASSLRGGVTYEQYF
TRBV20-1	TRBD2	NA	TRBJ2-3	TGCAGTGCTAGTGGCCTAGCGGGAGGCACAGATACGCAGTATTTT	CSASGLAGGTDTQYF
TRBV19	NA	NA	TRBJ1-2	TGTGCCAGTAGTATCTTACGGGAGAGTAGCTATGGCTACACCTTC	CASSILRESSYGYTF
TRBV4-1	TRBD1	NA	TRBJ2-5	TGCGCCAGCAGCCAAGATCCAGGGGGCTACTACGAGACCCAGTACTTC	CASSQDPGGYYETQYF
TRBV11-2	NA	NA	TRBJ2-3	TGTGCCAGCAGCTCCCCTAGCACAGATACGCAGTATTTT	CASSSPSTDTQYF
TRBV28	TRBD1	NA	TRBJ1-6	TGTGCCAGCAGCCCTGGGGGGACAGGGGTTCCACCCCTCCACTTT	CASSPGGTGVPPLHF
TRBV5-1	TRBD1	NA	TRBJ2-7	TGCGCCAGCAAACTCGGGACAGGAGCCTACGAGCAGTACTTC	CASKLGTGAYEQYF
TRBV5-4	TRBD2	NA	TRBJ2-3	TGTGCCAGCAGACCGAGCGGGGGGGTTATAGATACGCAGTATTTT	CASRPSGGVIDTQYF
TRBV3-1/TRBV3-2	NA	NA	TRBJ1-1	TGTGCCAGCAGCCAAGTTCCAGGGACTGAAGCTTTCTTT	CASSQVPGTEAFF
TRBV28	NA	few	TRBJ2-1	TGTGCCAGCAGTTTGGGGGGAATGTGGGGACAATCCTACAATGAGCAGTTCTTC	CASSLGGMWGQSYNEQFF
TRBV5-1	NA	NA	TRBJ1-3	TGCGCCAGCACCCCGCCCTCTACGGGGGGAAACACCATATATTTT	CASTPPSTGGNTIYF
TRBV6-5	NA	NA	TRBJ1-2	TGTGCCAGCAGCCTAGGACAGCCTCTATATGGCTACACCTTC	CASSLGQPLYGYTF
TRBV7-2	NA	once	TRBJ2-7	TGTGCCAGCAGCTTGGGGGTAACAACCTACGAGCAGTACTTC	CASSLGVTTYEQYF
TRBV4-3	NA	NA	TRBJ2-2	TGCGCCAGCAGCCAGGTACAGGGAACCGGGGAGCTGTTTTTT	CASSQVQGTGELFF
TRBV20-1	NA	NA	TRBJ1-1	TGCAGTGCTCAGGGGACTGAAGCTTTCTTT	CSAQGTEAFF
TRBV5-5	NA	once	TRBJ1-5	TGTGCCAGCAGCTTGGTTGCGCTCGGGGGCGGTCAGCCCCAGCATTTT	CASSLVALGGGQPQHF
TRBV18	NA	NA	TRBJ2-2	TGTGCCAGCTCACCTGTGTTCGGCGGGGAGCTGTTTTTT	CASSPVFGGELFF
TRBV6-5	TRBD1	NA	TRBJ1-2	TGTGCCAGCAGTTACTCAAGGACAGGGAGGAACTATGGCTACACCTTC	CASSYSRTGRNYGYTF
TRBV9	NA	NA	TRBJ2-5	TGTGCCAGCAGCCCCCAACATAGCGGCCAAGAGACCCAGTACTTC	CASSPQHSGQETQYF
TRBV12-3/TRBV12-4	NA	NA	TRBJ1-2	TGTGCCAGCAGTTTAACACCTCAATATGGCTACACCTTC	CASSLTPQYGYTF
TRBV28	NA	NA	TRBJ1-1	TGTGCCAGCAGTTTATTTATTCCAGCCGAAGCTTTCTTT	CASSLFIPAEAFF
TRBV7-9	TRBD2	NA	TRBJ2-3	TGTGCCAGCAGCTCGAGGGTAGCGGGGGCCACCTTTAGCACAGATACGCAGTATTTT	CASSSRVAGATFSTDTQYF
TRBV4-3	NA	NA	TRBJ2-1	TGCGCCAGCAGCCAAGGGGGATCGAACAATGAGCAGTTCTTC	CASSQGGSNNEQFF
TRBV5-4	TRBD2	NA	TRBJ2-2	TGTGCCAGCAGCCTCAAACTAGCGGGAGGGCCCGGGGAGCTGTTTTTT	CASSLKLAGGPGELFF
TRBV6-5	NA	NA	TRBJ1-2	TGTGCCAGCAGTTACTCGAAGTCCGGGAATGGCTACACCTTC	CASSYSKSGNGYTF
TRBV9	NA	NA	TRBJ1-1	TGTGCCAGCAGCCTTGGCGGGGGCACTGAAGCTTTCTTT	CASSLGGGTEAFF
TRBV10-3	NA	NA	TRBJ2-1	TGTGCCATCAGTGTTAGGGGAACGGAAAATGAGCAGTTCTTC	CAISVRGTENEQFF
TRBV4-3	TRBD1	NA	TRBJ1-4	TGCGCCAGCAGCCAAGGGACAGGGGCAACTAATGAAAAACTGTTTTTT	CASSQGTGATNEKLFF
TRBV30	NA	NA	TRBJ2-4	TGTGCCTGGAGCCCCGGGTCAGGGTTAGCCAAAAACATTCAGTACTTC	CAWSPGSGLAKNIQYF
TRBV12-3/TRBV12-4	NA	NA	TRBJ1-6	TGTGCCAGCAGTTCAGACGGATATTCACCCCTCCACTTT	CASSSDGYSPLHF
TRBV19	TRBD1	once	TRBJ1-1	TGTGCCAGTAGTATAGAAGAGGGACAGACATCCATGAACACTGAAGCTTTCTTT	CASSIEEGQTSMNTEAFF
TRBV19	TRBD1	NA	TRBJ1-6	TGTGCCAGTAGTTTCCTACAGGGGTCTAATTCACCCCTCCACTTT	CASSFLQGSNSPLHF
TRBV6-2/TRBV6-3	NA	NA	TRBJ1-2	TGTGCCAGCAGTTTAGAAGCTAACTATGGCTACACCTTC	CASSLEANYGYTF
TRBV6-2/TRBV6-3	TRBD1	NA	TRBJ1-1	TGTGCCAGCAGTCCCGCAGGGGGCGCGAACACTGAAGCTTTCTTT	CASSPAGGANTEAFF
TRBV27	NA	NA	TRBJ1-1	TGTGCCAGCAGTTTTCGGGGGCGGGAGACTGAAGCTTTCTTT	CASSFRGRETEAFF
TRBV29-1	NA	NA	TRBJ2-7	TGCAGCATATCGGACAGCTCCTACGAGCAGTACTTC	CSISDSSYEQYF